The clone carrying this TCR beta chain was detected once. Its matching antigen is unknown. The data are from a study of vaccination effects on CD4 cells after COVID-19. Study findings and constraints: After vaccination, at late timepoints, clones induced by infection and by vaccine contracted markedly. Limitations: small convalescent group and missing early post-infection timepoints.

The repertoire was sequenced with immunoSEQ multiplex PCR; TCRdb's copy has only in-frame clones and lacks some. This table holds tens of thousands of clones, 77% found once. Expansion with viral peptide pools was applied to antigen-specific CD4+ T cells by the ViraFEST assay prior to sequencing. Following a roughly 11-day culture, CD4+ T cells were purified. PCR showed that the person got SARS-CoV-2 infection at some point between March and December 2020. PBMC were cultured at about 2 million per well with 10 IU/ml IL-2 and 9.5 to 10 ug/ml peptides. The germline V gene encodes CDR1 SNHLY and CDR2 FYNNEI. CDR3 size: 14 residues. The V segment lost 6 bases and the J segment 3 bases; nucleotides outside the gene matches: 5.

The input for sequencing was CD4+ T cells from PBMCs cultured with HCoV-NL63 spike peptides, taken before COVID-19 vaccination. This receptor was taken from a human donor who had a prior SARS-CoV-2 infection. J is TRBJ2-3 and V is TRBV2; the match to TRBD2 covers 8 bases. DNA for the CDR3: TGTGCCAGCAGCGGCGGGGGGCTGACAGATACGCAGTATTTT. Translated: CASSGGGLTDTQYF.